This T cell receptor beta chain was identified in a study of T cells in Graves' hyperthyroidism and ophthalmopathy. Study details: Staff took peripheral blood when the initial diagnosis was made, before any treatment began.

The source material, RNA transcripts, was used to amplify TCR beta CDR3 regions. A set of HTBI primers served as the primers for a first-round RT-PCR of the TCR CDR3. TCRdb re-called the multiplex PCR reads through MiXCR, storing one row per CDR3 protein. The repertoire has about 640,000 distinct CDR3 sequences, less than 25% of them found once; the top ten carry roughly 30%. Thyroid ultrasound, orbital computed tomography, clinical symptoms, and serum thyroxine and TRAb underpinned diagnoses. PBMCs were sourced from roughly 9.3 ml fresh peripheral blood. Comments on this clonotype: This could be a read error, since a much larger clone is one nucleotide away.

This CDR3 has 16 residues. Germline lookup yields CDR1 MDHEN and CDR2 SYDVKM. V was cut by 1 base and J by 1 base, with 13 bases left in between. The receptor was derived from a man aged 25 to 45 with Graves' ophthalmopathy. The V and J genes are TRBV28 and TRBJ2-5; D may be TRBD1 or TRBD2 (6 bases each). Sequenced: blood. The CDR3 loop reads CASSLYRGDTQETQYF. CDR3 coding DNA: TGTGCCAGCAGTTTATATAGGGGGGATACCCAAGAGACCCAGTACTTC.